This TCR beta chain originates from a study of blood T cells in healthy people across ages. Study-wide points: Per million T cells, TCR beta diversity dropped about linearly as age rose. Diversity was higher, and naive CD4+ cells more numerous, in long-lived donors than in aged donors.

As to this clonotype: Its target is unknown.

Alongside a J-beta primer mix, a sample-barcoded 5' primer served in a second PCR lasting about 7 to 11 cycles. A template-switch adaptor that had 12 random nucleotides put a tag on each cDNA molecule. Using its own MiXCR run on the 5' RACE reads, TCRdb lists one record per CDR3 protein. Among hundreds of thousands of distinct CDR3 sequences, 56% were seen once, and the ten largest hold roughly 24%. This CDR3 is built from 13 residues. Germline V gene lookup returns CDR1 SGHTA and CDR2 FQGNSA. The V end lost 5 bases, the J end lost 7 bases, and 14 bases lay between the germline ends. V and J are TRBV7-2 and TRBJ1-1; D may be TRBD1 (5 bases). Sequences were obtained from blood. The clonotype was recovered from a man between 35 and 55 years old in good health. The CDR3 coding sequence is TGTGCCAGCAGCGCGGCCGCCCAGGGTGAAGCTTTCTTT. Its translation: CASSAAAQGEAFF.